This TCR beta chain was sequenced in a study of blood T cell repertoires in COVID-19. About the study: Donors in the United States, Italy and Spain gave samples during acute or convalescent COVID-19. T cells, B-cell-depleted T cells, or PBMCs provided the cDNA or gDNA that served as material.

As handled by the study authors: Cell counts per sample came from amplifying reference gene primers. Sequenced by immunoSEQ multiplex PCR; TCRdb stores in-frame clones only, minus some. The V and J calls and the clone size are those of that table, but D and trimming were determined from the DNA. The sample yields over 35,000 clones, 92% seen once. With 2 bases clipped from V and 8 bases from J, the junction kept 5 bases outside the gene matches. The CDR3 totals 15 residues. The V gene's germline CDR1 is GTSNPN and CDR2 SVGIG (reference sequence). This TCR came from a man aged 50-60 years with active COVID-19. The rearrangement uses TRBV30 and TRBJ2-2; 13 bases fit TRBD2. Sequenced material: peripheral blood. The CDR3 loop reads CAWSPGLAGSGELFF. The CDR3 DNA sequence: TGTGCCTGGAGTCCGGGACTAGCGGGAAGTGGGGAGCTGTTTTTT.